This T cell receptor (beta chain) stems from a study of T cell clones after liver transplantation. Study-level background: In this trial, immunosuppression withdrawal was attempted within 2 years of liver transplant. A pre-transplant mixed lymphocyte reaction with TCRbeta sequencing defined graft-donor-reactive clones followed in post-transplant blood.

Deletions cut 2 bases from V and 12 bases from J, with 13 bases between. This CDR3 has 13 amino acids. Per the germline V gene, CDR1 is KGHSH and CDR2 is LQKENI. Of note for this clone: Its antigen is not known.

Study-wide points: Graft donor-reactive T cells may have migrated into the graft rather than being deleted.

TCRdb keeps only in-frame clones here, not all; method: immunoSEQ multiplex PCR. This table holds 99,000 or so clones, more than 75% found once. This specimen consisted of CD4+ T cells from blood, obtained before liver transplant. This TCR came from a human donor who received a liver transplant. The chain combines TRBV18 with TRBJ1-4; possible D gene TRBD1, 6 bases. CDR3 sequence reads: CASSPRGTGELFF. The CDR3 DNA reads TGTGCCAGCTCACCAAGGGGGACCGGGGAACTGTTTTTT.